This record concerns one T cell receptor beta chain sequence. Its binding antigen is unknown. Base qualities are not recorded, but no much larger clone differs from it by a single base. Read against the paper, the sample's time point label means: baseline before first vaccination. Vaccinee samples came from UK trials COV001 and COV002, including a single-blind randomized controlled phase 2/3 trial of AZD1222 (ChAdOx1 nCoV-19) in healthy adults. For TCRbeta chain sequencing, PBMC samples from trial participants were taken at day 0 and at day 28 after the second dose. The data were taken from a study of T cell responses to AZD1222 COVID-19 vaccine (dated by TCRdb to about 2021). In terms of the full investigation: AZD1222 recipients with second doses at about 4 weeks or about 12 weeks were pooled, because spike-specific TCR depth and breadth did not differ between schedules. Trial participants were enrolled into age subgroups of 18-55, 56-69 and 70-plus years, which contained about 150, 28 and 57 TCR-sequenced participants, respectively. A total of 233 trial participants underwent TCR sequencing, of whom approximately 200 had received two doses of AZD1222 and around 25 had received two doses of the MenACWY control vaccine. Study-level results and caveats: CD4 TCRs associated with the vaccine covered the entire spike protein, and the dominant responses were in regions 160-218 and 743-854. Spike-specific TCR breadth and depth rose significantly after two AZD1222 doses compared with day 0 and with MenACWY recipients. Reportedly, close to half of the unique spike-specific TCRs recognized epitopes lying outside the regions that are mutated in the B.1.351 and B.1.1.7 variants. The 56-69-year group was small, and its depth increase did not reach significance, likely because of low power. Only six or seven AZD1222 recipients were SARS-CoV-2 seropositive at baseline, limiting conclusions about previously exposed vaccinees. No day 14 peak-response samples were available, so repertoires were characterized only after the peak T cell response. Most participants were white British and females outnumbered males, and the authors suggested that clonal diversity may have been underestimated.

The CDR3 regions of human TCRbeta chains were analyzed by immunosequencing. The authors processed their data as follows. TCRs in the repertoires were matched against a reference library of SARS-CoV-2-specific TCRs that had been generated with the MIRA antigen-specificity platform. Breadth was defined as the fraction of unique TCRs that were SARS-CoV-2-associated. Depth was defined as the fraction of total T cells that were SARS-CoV-2-associated. Each spike-specific TCR was assigned to its reactive spike region and to a CD4 or CD8 class using the MIRA data. Log10-transformed breadth and depth values were compared by one-way ANOVA with Sidak's multiple comparisons tests. Not all clones reach the TCRdb copy of this immuneACCESS table, which keeps in-frame sequences only. Checked studies attribute under half of the gap to unresolved V genes and leave the rest unexplained. That table gives V, J and clone size, and the DNA gave D and trimming. This sample has 95,000 to 110,000 clones in its table, and about 90% of those were observed once. 8% to 9% of the sample is in the top ten clones.

This receptor was obtained from an adult in good health. Source: peripheral blood, taken on day 0 of AZD1222 vaccination.

The bases are TGCGCCAGCAGTGATCCCCTAACTAGCGGGGTGTACAATGAGCAGTTCTTC. It translates to CASSDPLTSGVYNEQFF. The chain joins TRBV10-2 to TRBJ2-1; 10 bases in the junction line up with TRBD2. The germline V and J ends show losses of 3 bases and 4 bases respectively, and no gene match explains 9 bases of the junction. Per the germline V gene, WSHSY is the CDR1 and SAAADI is the CDR2. From the cysteine through the phenylalanine, the CDR3 covers 17 amino acids. Just the 51-base CDR3 DNA is kept, in frame starting at base 1.